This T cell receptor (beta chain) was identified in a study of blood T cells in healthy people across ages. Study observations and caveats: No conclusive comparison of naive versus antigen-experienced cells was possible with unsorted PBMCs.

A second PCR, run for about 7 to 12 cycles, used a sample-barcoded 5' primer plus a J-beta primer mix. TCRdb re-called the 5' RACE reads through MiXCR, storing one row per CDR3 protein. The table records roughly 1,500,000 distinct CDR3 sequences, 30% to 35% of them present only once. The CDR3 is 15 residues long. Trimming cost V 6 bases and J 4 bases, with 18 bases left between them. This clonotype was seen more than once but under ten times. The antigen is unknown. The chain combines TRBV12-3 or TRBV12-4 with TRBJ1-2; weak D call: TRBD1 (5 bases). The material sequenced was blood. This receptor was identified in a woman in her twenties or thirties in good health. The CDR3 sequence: CASSPGGVGIYGYTF. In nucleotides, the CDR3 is TGTGCCAGCAGCCCTGGGGGGGTAGGGATCTATGGCTACACCTTC.